Listed here are 21 T cell receptor beta chains from one sample, sequenced in a study of Ad26.COV2.S vaccination and SARS-CoV-2 variants. The treatment was: roughly 19 received Ad26.COV2.S at low or high dose, single or two shots; roughly five received placebo; per-sample allocation not given. Samples analyzed were those drawn on day 63 after the first vaccine or placebo injection. TCRdb's copy holds only in-frame clones and misses some; the assay was immunoSEQ multiplex PCR. Of under 550,000 clones listed, roughly 90% are singletons. The specimen comprised peripheral blood, sampled in a trial of Ad26.COV2.S vaccine versus placebo. All receptors come from a person aged 18-60 years who received the Ad26.COV2.S COVID-19 vaccine or a placebo.

The rearrangement links TRBV6-5 to TRBJ1-2; D gene unclear. The CDR3 extends over 13 amino acids. The germline CDR1 and CDR2 sequences are MNHEY and SVGAGI. V lost 6 bases to trimming and J lost 3 bases, with 11 bases between them. CDR3 nucleotide sequence: TGTGCCAGCAGAAATACAGCGGACTATGGCTACACCTTC. Its translation: CASRNTADYGYTF.

This clone was found a few times. The CDR3 loop is CASSYSRDWGVYEQYF. CDR3 nucleotides: TGTGCCAGCAGTTACTCCAGGGACTGGGGAGTGTACGAGCAGTACTTC. V gene TRBV27 combines with J gene TRBJ2-7; D might be TRBD2 (6 bases). V lost 4 bases, J lost 4 bases, and 20 bases lay in between. CDR1 MNHEY and CDR2 SMNVEV come from the germline V gene (reference sequence). The CDR3 totals 16 residues.

The chain uses TRBV7-9 and TRBJ2-7; D perhaps matches TRBD2 (6 bases). Looked up from germline, CDR1 is SEHNR and CDR2 is FQNEAQ (reference sequence). Trimming pared 4 bases from V and 0 bases from J, leaving 10 bases between. The CDR3 is made up of 14 amino acids. The CDR3 sequence is CASSSRGLSYEQYF. CDR3 in DNA: TGTGCCAGCAGCTCACGGGGACTCTCCTACGAGCAGTACTTC.

J is TRBJ2-3 and V is TRBV5-6; a possible D gene is TRBD1 (6 bases). V was clipped by 0 bases and J by 1 base, with 15 bases between them. CDR1 is SGHDT and CDR2 is YYEEEE in the germline V gene. The CDR3 covers 17 residues. Written as DNA, the CDR3 is TGTGCCAGCAGCTTGGAAAGGGGGAGCCTTCGCACAGATACGCAGTATTTT. Translated: CASSLERGSLRTDTQYF.

This clone has just one count. This chain's CDR3 is CATSDLGSGFQETQYF. For the CDR3, the DNA is TGTGCCACCAGTGACCTCGGATCTGGTTTCCAAGAGACCCAGTACTTC. The rearrangement uses TRBV24-1 and TRBJ2-5, with D uncertain. V lost 4 bases and J lost 1, with 15 bases in between. Germline assignment: CDR1 KGHDR and CDR2 SFDVKD. The CDR3 contains 16 residues.

The chain carries TRBV19 and TRBJ1-2, with TRBD1 matching over 8 bases. CDR3 length equals 15 residues. Germline lookup yields CDR1 LNHDA and CDR2 SQIVND (reference sequence). The ends lost 5 bases at V and 4 bases at J; junction bases unmatched: 9. DNA for the CDR3: TGTGCCAGTAGTCCTCAGACAGGGGATGGCTATGGCTACACCTTC. Translated, it gives CASSPQTGDGYGYTF. Variable domain in full (rest from reference TRBV19 and TRBJ1-2): DGGITQSPKYLFRKEGQNVTLSCEQNLNHDAMYWYRQDPGQGLRLIYYSQIVNDFQKGDIAEGYSVSREKKESFPLTVTSAQKNPTAFYLCASSPQTGDGYGYTFGSGTRLTVV.

The chain employs TRBV19 and TRBJ2-2; 7 nucleotides agree with TRBD1. Trimming removed 4 bases from V and 4 bases from J; junction bases left unmatched: 3. Germline loops: CDR1 LNHDA, CDR2 SQIVND (reference sequence). The length of the CDR3 is 14 residues. The CDR3 loop reads CASSRQGRTGELFF. DNA of the CDR3: TGTGCCAGTAGTAGACAGGGTCGCACCGGGGAGCTGTTTTTT.

V usage is TRBV29-1 and J usage is TRBJ2-5, with D possibly matching TRBD1 (6 bases). The V gene's germline CDR1 is SQVTM and CDR2 ANQGSEA. Trimming left V 8 bases short and J 1 base short, with 14 bases between. The CDR3 totals 13 residues. The DNA for the CDR3 is TGCAGCTTACGTCGGGACATCCAAGAGACCCAGTACTTC. Translated: CSLRRDIQETQYF.

This clone was detected once. This chain connects TRBV30 to TRBJ2-7; 7 bases are shared with TRBD1. CDR3 length: 13 residues. Looked up from germline, CDR1 is GTSNPN and CDR2 is SVGIG (reference sequence). V gave up 4 bases and J gave up 2 bases; unmatched junction bases: 5. CDR3 in DNA: TGTGCCTGGACACGGGACAGTACCTACGAGCAGTACTTC. It encodes CAWTRDSTYEQYF.

The chain is built from TRBV11-2 and TRBJ2-7, with 13 positions matching TRBD2. This CDR3 contains 17 residues. Germline trimming cut 7 bases from V and 2 bases from J; bases unmatched to any gene: 11. In germline, CDR1 is SGHAT, CDR2 FQNNGV. The CDR3 nucleotides are TGTGCCAGCACCCCCAGACTAGCGGGGGGTCCTCCCTACGAGCAGTACTTC. Translating it yields CASTPRLAGGPPYEQYF.

The genes are TRBV6-4 and TRBJ2-3; tentatively, D is TRBD2 (6 bases). This CDR3 is built from 16 residues. Per germline, CDR1 MRHNA and CDR2 SNTAGT. Deletions cut 6 bases from V and 3 bases from J, with 19 bases between. The CDR3 bases are TGTGCCAGCAGCGGACACGGGGGTACGGGAACAGATACGCAGTATTTT. It yields the protein CASSGHGGTGTDTQYF.

The chain combines TRBV5-4 with TRBJ2-2; 10 nucleotides line up with TRBD1. The CDR3 is made up of 15 amino acids. Germline CDR1 is SGHNT and CDR2 is YYREEE (reference sequence). V gave up 0 bases and J gave up 6 bases; unmatched junction bases: 2. DNA for the CDR3: TGTGCCAGCAGCTTGGGACAGGGGGCGCCCGGGGAGCTGTTTTTT. Its translation: CASSLGQGAPGELFF.

The count of this clone is one. The V and J genes are TRBV19 and TRBJ2-1; the D gene is possibly TRBD2 (5 bases). The ends were cut back, 3 bases at V and 0 bases at J, with 12 bases in the middle. This CDR3 region has 16 residues. In germline, CDR1 is LNHDA, CDR2 SQIVND (reference sequence). The chain's CDR3 is CASSIFPGSSYNEQFF. In nucleotides, the CDR3 is TGTGCCAGTAGTATTTTTCCGGGGAGCTCCTACAATGAGCAGTTCTTC.

The chain carries TRBV10-3 and TRBJ1-2; possibly TRBD1 for D (5 bases). Trimming removed 4 bases at V and 0 bases at J, with 18 bases between. The CDR3 runs 17 residues. The germline V gene encodes CDR1 ENHRY and CDR2 SYGVKD. CDR3: CAISGPGAETTNYGYTF. DNA of the CDR3: TGTGCCATCAGTGGTCCCGGGGCTGAAACGACTAACTATGGCTACACCTTC.

J is TRBJ2-2 and V is TRBV24-1; no clear D. CDR1 KGHDR and CDR2 SFDVKD come from the germline V gene. Trimming cost V 0 bases and J 2 bases, with 9 bases left between them. The CDR3 has 16 residues. The CDR3 nucleotides read TGTGCCACCAGTGATTTGTCAGGAAGAAACACCGGGGAGCTGTTTTTT. This encodes CATSDLSGRNTGELFF.

The chain uses TRBV20-1 and TRBJ1-2, with 7 bases fitting TRBD1. Looked up from germline, CDR1 is DFQATT and CDR2 is SNEGSKA (reference sequence). V trimming: 3 bases; J trimming: 3 bases; junction bases outside the gene matches: 7. The CDR3 sequence is 14 residues long. The CDR3 loop reads CSASKQGRYYGYTF. CDR3 DNA: TGCAGTGCTAGTAAACAGGGGAGGTACTATGGCTACACCTTC.

The chain has TRBV2 and TRBJ2-7; 11 bases match TRBD2. CDR1 and CDR2 (germline): SNHLY, FYNNEI. The junction had 2 bases not matched to a gene; V was cut back by 5 bases and J by 2 bases. The CDR3 length is 14 residues. The CDR3 nucleotides are TGTGCCAGCAGTCGACTAGCGGGAACCTACGAGCAGTACTTC. It codes for CASSRLAGTYEQYF. Full variable domain (missing parts from reference TRBV2 and TRBJ2-7): EPEVTQTPSHQVTQMGQEVILRCVPISNHLYFYWYRQILGQKVEFLVSFYNNEISEKSEIFDDQFSVERPDGSNFTLKIRSTKLEDSAMYFCASSRLAGTYEQYFGPGTRLTVT.

The rearrangement joins TRBV30 to TRBJ2-4; D is unclear. Trimming shortened V by 0 bases and J by 9 bases, and 9 bases separated the two germline ends. The germline V gene encodes CDR1 GTSNPN and CDR2 SVGIG (reference sequence). The CDR3 contains 12 residues. CDR3 protein: CAWSVSDGIQYF. The CDR3 DNA follows: TGTGCCTGGAGTGTAAGTGACGGCATTCAGTACTTC. Supplemented by reference TRBV30 and TRBJ2-4, the full variable domain reads SQTIHQWPATLVQPVGSPLSLECTVEGTSNPNLYWYRQAAGRGLQLLFYSVGIGQISSEVPQNLSASRPQDRQFILSSKKLLLSDSGFYLCAWSVSDGIQYFGAGTRLSVL.

The CDR3 protein is CASSLGTQGGPSYNEQFF. The CDR3 region has the DNA TGTGCCAGCTCACTCGGGACCCAGGGGGGGCCCTCCTACAATGAGCAGTTCTTC. The genes are TRBV18 and TRBJ2-1; D possibly uses TRBD1 or TRBD2 (7 bases each). Trimming stripped 4 bases from V and 0 bases from J, with 19 bases between. The CDR3 spans 18 residues. Germline V gene sequence: CDR1 KGHSH, CDR2 LQKENI.

The table lists this clone with a count of one. The V call is TRBV28, the J call TRBJ2-7, with TRBD1 matching 7 bases. The CDR3 is 13 residues long. Germline V gene lookup returns CDR1 MDHEN and CDR2 SYDVKM. V shed 3 bases, J shed 10 bases, and the junction held 9 bases outside the gene matches. The CDR3 reads CASSLVGQVGQYF. In DNA form, the CDR3 reads TGTGCCAGCAGTTTGGTTGGACAGGTGGGACAGTACTTC. The variable domain in full, completed from reference TRBV28 and TRBJ2-7, reads DVKVTQSSRYLVKRTGEKVFLECVQDMDHENMFWYRQDPGLGLRLIYFSYDVKMKEKGDIPEGYSVSREKKERFSLILESASTNQTSMYLCASSLVGQVGQYFGPGTRLTVT.

This chain links TRBV7-2 with TRBJ1-5; D perhaps matches TRBD1 (5 bases). The V end was cut by 2 bases, the J end by 6 bases, with 17 bases between. CDR1 and CDR2 from the germline V gene are SGHTA and FQGNSA. The CDR3 runs 16 residues. CDR3 amino acids: CASSLTSRGGGQPQHF. The CDR3 DNA reads TGTGCCAGCAGCTTAACCTCGCGGGGTGGGGGTCAGCCCCAGCATTTT.